These T cell receptor beta chains were read from a single sample in a study of T cells in Graves' hyperthyroidism and ophthalmopathy. TCRdb re-called the multiplex PCR reads through MiXCR, storing one row per CDR3 protein. The data contain 410,000 or so distinct CDR3 sequences, approximately 14% of them singletons. Specimen: blood. These receptors all stem from a man aged 18 to 29 with Graves' ophthalmopathy. Each CDR3 is given with its conserved first and last residue. Fields, in order: CDR3 length, J gene, clone size, D gene, V gene, CDR3 protein, CDR3 DNA. D genes are given only for firm matches. Clone size, where shown, is once, few, many, or a class for clones that have expanded.

>16|TRBJ2-3|many|.|TRBV11-3
CASSISRDPATDTQYF
TGTGCCAGCAGCATTAGCCGGGACCCAGCTACAGATACGCAGTATTTT
>13|TRBJ2-7|.|.|TRBV29-1
CSVEAGRGYEQYF
TGCAGCGTTGAGGCAGGGAGAGGGTACGAGCAGTACTTC
>16|TRBJ2-5|many|TRBD1|TRBV4-2
CASSQPRGGSVETQYF
TGTGCCAGCAGCCAACCGAGAGGGGGCTCGGTAGAGACCCAGTACTTC
>11|TRBJ2-3|few|TRBD1|TRBV27
CATGQGHTQYF
TGTGCCACCGGACAGGGTCATACGCAGTATTTT
>17|TRBJ2-1|few|.|TRBV14
CASSQDRTQTYYNEQFF
TGTGCCAGCAGCCAAGACAGGACGCAGACATACTACAATGAGCAGTTCTTC
>15|TRBJ2-5|many|.|TRBV6-5
CASSYSWRGQETQYF
TGTGCCAGCAGTTACTCGTGGAGGGGCCAAGAGACCCAGTACTTC
>12|TRBJ2-7|many|TRBD1|TRBV7-9
CASSRTGGEQYF
TGTGCCAGCAGCAGGACAGGTGGGGAGCAGTACTTC
>15|TRBJ2-3|few|TRBD2|TRBV19
CASSLRLAPTDTQYF
TGTGCCAGTAGTCTTAGACTAGCGCCCACAGATACGCAGTATTTT
>19|TRBJ2-3|.|.|TRBV4-1
CASSQVVVSRTLSTDTQYF
TGCGCCAGCAGCCAAGTCGTAGTTTCCCGGACACTATCCACAGATACGCAGTATTTT
>17|TRBJ2-5|.|TRBD2|TRBV10-2
CATPGTSGGVGQETQYF
TGCGCCACCCCCGGGACTAGCGGGGGGGTGGGACAAGAGACCCAGTACTTC
>14|TRBJ2-1|many|.|TRBV30
CAWSGWAEYNEQFF
TGTGCCTGGAGTGGGTGGGCGGAATACAATGAGCAGTTCTTC
>17|TRBJ1-6|once|.|TRBV20-1
CSARDRREGSGNSPLHF
TGCAGTGCTAGAGATCGGAGGGAGGGTAGTGGTAATTCACCCCTCCACTTT
>16|TRBJ2-7|.|.|TRBV3-1
CASSQDLVGGPREQYF
TGTGCCAGCAGCCAAGATTTGGTGGGGGGGCCTAGAGAGCAGTACTTC
>16|TRBJ2-1|.|.|TRBV6-1
CASRPSGEKGINEQFF
TGTGCCAGCAGGCCCTCCGGGGAAAAGGGCATCAATGAGCAGTTCTTC
>14|TRBJ1-5|many|TRBD1|TRBV20-1
CSAREDRESQPQHF
TGCAGTGCTAGAGAAGACAGGGAAAGTCAGCCCCAGCATTTT
>16|TRBJ1-5|many|TRBD1|TRBV28
CASSFFRDRLNQPQHF
TGTGCCAGCAGTTTCTTCCGGGACAGGCTAAATCAGCCCCAGCATTTT
>14|TRBJ1-6|few|.|TRBV12-3/TRBV12-4
CASSFNHGSSPLHF
TGTGCCAGCAGTTTCAACCATGGTAGTTCACCCCTCCACTTT
>15|TRBJ2-1|.|TRBD2|TRBV6-2/TRBV6-3
CASSPLASGYNEQLF
TGTGCCAGCAGTCCCTTGGCTAGCGGTTACAATGAGCAGCTCTTC
>13|TRBJ1-2|few|.|TRBV6-4
CASSYITGRGYTF
TGTGCCAGCAGTTACATTACAGGGCGGGGCTACACCTTC
>13|TRBJ2-7|.|.|TRBV12-3/TRBV12-4
CASSRAGTLEQYF
TGTGCCAGCAGTCGAGCCGGGACACTCGAGCAGTACTTC